A single sample gave rise to the 7 T cell receptor beta chains below, sequenced in a study of cytomegalovirus exposure and HLA in healthy donors. Primers: 60 Vbeta forward and 13 Jbeta reverse. The repertoire was sequenced with immunoSEQ multiplex PCR; TCRdb's copy has only in-frame clones and lacks some. The profile shows roughly 150,000 clones, 73% of them singletons. Sequencing was performed on PBMCs. These receptors originate from a woman younger than 30 in good health and CMV-seronegative.

This clone was picked up one time. The V call is TRBV15, the J call TRBJ1-5; 9 positions match TRBD1. V dropped 5 bases and J dropped 3; count of bases not matched to a gene: 5. This CDR3 has 15 amino acids. Germline CDR1 LNHNV, CDR2 YYDKDF (reference sequence). This CDR3 reads CATSWGQGNNQPQHF. The CDR3, as DNA: TGTGCCACCAGCTGGGGACAGGGCAACAATCAGCCCCAGCATTTT.

The rearrangement links TRBV27 to TRBJ2-7, with D possibly TRBD2 on 5 matching bases. The CDR3 length is 14 residues. The germline CDR1 and CDR2 sequences are MNHEY and SMNVEV (reference sequence). V gave up 0 bases and J gave up 7 bases, with 13 bases separating them. CDR3 residues: CASSLSRPAAEQYF. The CDR3 DNA follows: TGTGCCAGCAGTTTATCGCGGCCAGCGGCTGAGCAGTACTTC.

This chain joins TRBV5-1 and TRBJ2-1; 13 bases map to TRBD2. Germline V gives CDR1 SGHRS, CDR2 YFSETQ. The V and J ends lost 3 bases and 0 bases, in that order; junction bases with no gene match: 9. CDR3 size: 19 residues. The CDR3 region is CASSWALAGGQSSYNEQFF. The CDR3 coding sequence is TGCGCCAGCAGCTGGGCACTAGCGGGAGGGCAAAGCTCCTACAATGAGCAGTTCTTC. The whole variable domain, filled in from reference TRBV5-1 and TRBJ2-1, reads KAGVTQTPRYLIKTRGQQVTLSCSPISGHRSVSWYQQTPGQGLQFLFEYFSETQRNKGNFPGRFSGRQFSNSRSEMNVSTLELGDSALYLCASSWALAGGQSSYNEQFFGPGTRLTVL.

In this sample, this clone turned up a few times. The rearrangement links TRBV30 to TRBJ1-1, with D unclear. Germline V CDR1 and CDR2: GTSNPN, SVGIG (reference sequence). The CDR3 totals 12 residues. V was trimmed by 2 bases and J by 0 bases, leaving 4 bases between them. The CDR3 bases are TGTGCCTGGAGTCCATTGAACACTGAAGCTTTCTTT. Protein product: CAWSPLNTEAFF. The full variable domain, rest sourced from reference TRBV30 and TRBJ1-1, is SQTIHQWPATLVQPVGSPLSLECTVEGTSNPNLYWYRQAAGRGLQLLFYSVGIGQISSEVPQNLSASRPQDRQFILSSKKLLLSDSGFYLCAWSPLNTEAFFGQGTRLTVV.

This clone occurred a few times. The chain couples TRBV5-1 to TRBJ1-1; 7 nucleotides match TRBD1. The V gene's germline CDR1 is SGHRS and CDR2 YFSETQ. The CDR3 loop spans 14 amino acids. V lost 4 bases to trimming and J lost 1 base; unmatched junction nucleotides: 4. The CDR3 spells CASSPGQPNTEAFF. CDR3 bases: TGCGCCAGCAGCCCGGGACAGCCGAACACTGAAGCTTTCTTT.

The chain uses TRBV30 and TRBJ2-7, with TRBD1 matching 9 bases. CDR3 length: 13 residues. Germline lookup yields CDR1 GTSNPN and CDR2 SVGIG (reference sequence). The J segment lost 5 bases and the V segment lost 1 base, leaving 3 bases of the junction unmatched. The CDR3 coding sequence is TGTGCCTGGAGTGGGGGGACAGGGAACGAGCAGTACGTC. Amino acids: CAWSGGTGNEQYV.

The rearrangement uses TRBV7-9 and TRBJ2-5; TRBD1 agrees at 8 bases. Germline values: CDR1 SEHNR, CDR2 FQNEAQ (reference sequence). The CDR3 totals 14 residues. V was clipped by 2 bases and J by 5 bases; unmatched bases: 4. As DNA, the CDR3 is TGTGCCAGCAGCTTACAGGGGGCTGAGGAGACCCAGTACTTC. This translates into CASSLQGAEETQYF.